A selection of T cell receptor beta chains follows, all from one sample in a study of regulatory T cells in long-lasting Graves disease. TCRdb independently ran MiXCR on the multiplex PCR reads; one entry per CDR3 protein. Seen here are over 500,000 distinct CDR3 sequences, about 15% observed once, and the top ten hold approximately 12%. This sample also belongs to another study, concerning T cells in Graves' hyperthyroidism and ophthalmopathy.

This material consisted of peripheral blood mononuclear cells (PBMCs), taken at new diagnosis, from a patient treated with antithyroid drugs. These receptors were obtained from a man aged 18 to 30 with Graves disease. The CDR3 runs from the conserved cysteine through the conserved F or W. A D gene is named only where the DNA matches it firmly. Rows give clone size only sometimes, using once, few, many, or a class for an expanded clone.

len: 15; v_gene: TRBV27; abundance: few; j_gene: TRBJ2-3; d_gene: .; CDR3nt: TGTGCCAGCAGCCGGGAGCGGGTGATGACAGATACGCAGTATTTT; CDR3aa: CASSRERVMTDTQYF
len: 15; v_gene: TRBV4-1; abundance: .; j_gene: TRBJ2-7; d_gene: TRBD1; CDR3nt: TGCGCCAGCAGCCACCCCGGGACAGGGCTAGGCGAGCAGTACTTC; CDR3aa: CASSHPGTGLGEQYF
len: 20; v_gene: TRBV27; abundance: many; j_gene: TRBJ2-1; d_gene: TRBD2; CDR3nt: TGTGCCAGCAGTTTATCCGGAACTCCGGGACTAGCTTTAAGGTTAGGTGAGCAGTTCTTC; CDR3aa: CASSLSGTPGLALRLGEQFF
len: 12; v_gene: TRBV2; abundance: many; j_gene: TRBJ1-1; d_gene: .; CDR3nt: TGTGCCAGCAGCAGCTTGGGTGATGAAGCTTTCTTT; CDR3aa: CASSSLGDEAFF
len: 15; v_gene: TRBV4-1; abundance: few; j_gene: TRBJ2-1; d_gene: .; CDR3nt: TGCGCCAGCAGCCCTGAGGCGGGAAGAAGAAATGAGCAGTTCTTC; CDR3aa: CASSPEAGRRNEQFF
len: 14; v_gene: TRBV30; abundance: few; j_gene: TRBJ2-3; d_gene: .; CDR3nt: TGTGCCTGGGCGGACTCCTTCGGCACAGATACGCAGTATTTT; CDR3aa: CAWADSFGTDTQYF
len: 18; v_gene: TRBV3-1; abundance: .; j_gene: TRBJ2-5; d_gene: TRBD2; CDR3nt: TGTGCCAGCAGCCAAGATCGACTAGCGGGAGGGCCTCAAGAGACCCAGTACTTC; CDR3aa: CASSQDRLAGGPQETQYF
len: 15; v_gene: TRBV20-1; abundance: many; j_gene: TRBJ1-2; d_gene: .; CDR3nt: TGCAGTGCTAGAGTACCTGTCGGCAGGGGTACTGGCTACACCTTC; CDR3aa: CSARVPVGRGTGYTF
len: 12; v_gene: TRBV6-1; abundance: .; j_gene: TRBJ1-2; d_gene: .; CDR3nt: TGTGCCAGCAAGGGGCCCTTGGGTGGCTACACCTTC; CDR3aa: CASKGPLGGYTF
len: 15; v_gene: TRBV29-1; abundance: many; j_gene: TRBJ2-1; d_gene: TRBD2; CDR3nt: TGCAGCGTCGGACTACCGACTAGCGGGAGGTATGAGCAGTTCTTC; CDR3aa: CSVGLPTSGRYEQFF
len: 13; v_gene: TRBV4-1; abundance: few; j_gene: TRBJ1-5; d_gene: .; CDR3nt: TGCGCCAGCAGCCAAGATCCGGGATGGCCCCAGCATTTT; CDR3aa: CASSQDPGWPQHF
len: 17; v_gene: TRBV6-2/TRBV6-3; abundance: .; j_gene: TRBJ2-3; d_gene: .; CDR3nt: TGTGCCAGCAGTTACTCGATGCCTAGCCTTAGCACAGATACGCAGTATTTT; CDR3aa: CASSYSMPSLSTDTQYF
len: 15; v_gene: TRBV11-2; abundance: many; j_gene: TRBJ2-7; d_gene: .; CDR3nt: TGTGCCAGCAGCTTTCAAGCTATAAGCACCTACGAGCAGTACTTC; CDR3aa: CASSFQAISTYEQYF
len: 16; v_gene: TRBV6-4; abundance: .; j_gene: TRBJ2-3; d_gene: TRBD2; CDR3nt: TGTGCCAGCAGTGACTCGGCGGCGGGAGGGTCAGATACGCAGTATTTT; CDR3aa: CASSDSAAGGSDTQYF
len: 13; v_gene: TRBV29-1; abundance: many; j_gene: TRBJ2-7; d_gene: TRBD2; CDR3nt: TGCAGCGCCGCAAGCGGGAGCTCCTACGAGCAGTACTTC; CDR3aa: CSAASGSSYEQYF
len: 16; v_gene: TRBV5-1; abundance: .; j_gene: TRBJ2-1; d_gene: TRBD2; CDR3nt: TGCGCCAGCAGCTTGGCCGGGACTAGCGGGAGTCGTGAGCAGTTCTTC; CDR3aa: CASSLAGTSGSREQFF
len: 12; v_gene: TRBV11-2; abundance: many; j_gene: TRBJ2-1; d_gene: .; CDR3nt: TGTGCCAGCACCGAGATGGTGACGGAGCAGTTCTTC; CDR3aa: CASTEMVTEQFF
len: 16; v_gene: TRBV5-1; abundance: few; j_gene: TRBJ2-7; d_gene: TRBD1; CDR3nt: TGCGCCAGCAGCTTGGTGACAGGGGAAATCTCCTACGAGCAGTACTTC; CDR3aa: CASSLVTGEISYEQYF
len: 16; v_gene: TRBV2; abundance: few; j_gene: TRBJ2-4; d_gene: TRBD1; CDR3nt: TGTGCCAGCAGTCACCGGGACAGCCAAGCCAAAAACATTCAGTACTTC; CDR3aa: CASSHRDSQAKNIQYF
len: 13; v_gene: TRBV2; abundance: .; j_gene: TRBJ2-5; d_gene: .; CDR3nt: TGTGCCACCAATAAGCGGAAGCAAGAGACCCAGTACTTC; CDR3aa: CATNKRKQETQYF
len: 14; v_gene: TRBV28; abundance: many; j_gene: TRBJ1-1; d_gene: .; CDR3nt: TGTGCCAGCAGCCGCTCGAGACCGAACACTGAAGCTTTCTTT; CDR3aa: CASSRSRPNTEAFF
len: 12; v_gene: TRBV6-1; abundance: many; j_gene: TRBJ1-2; d_gene: .; CDR3nt: TGTGCCAGCAATTCGGGATTCCCACGATACACCTTC; CDR3aa: CASNSGFPRYTF
len: 12; v_gene: TRBV20-1; abundance: many; j_gene: TRBJ1-1; d_gene: .; CDR3nt: TGCAGTGCTAGAGACGTGAACACTGAAGCTTTCTTT; CDR3aa: CSARDVNTEAFF
len: 15; v_gene: TRBV19; abundance: .; j_gene: TRBJ2-7; d_gene: TRBD2; CDR3nt: TGTGCCAGTAGTCCGGCCATCGGGACTAAATACGAGCAGTACTTC; CDR3aa: CASSPAIGTKYEQYF
len: 14; v_gene: TRBV24-1; abundance: few; j_gene: TRBJ2-7; d_gene: .; CDR3nt: TGTGCCACCAGTACGAGACAGAACACCTACGAGCAGTACTTC; CDR3aa: CATSTRQNTYEQYF
len: 14; v_gene: TRBV28; abundance: many; j_gene: TRBJ1-1; d_gene: .; CDR3nt: TGTGCCGGCCGAAAAGGCACCTTGAACACTGAAGCTTTCTTT; CDR3aa: CAGRKGTLNTEAFF
len: 15; v_gene: TRBV2; abundance: many; j_gene: TRBJ1-2; d_gene: .; CDR3nt: TGTGCCAGCAGTCAAGGGACCCTTTCGGGCTATGGCTACACCTTC; CDR3aa: CASSQGTLSGYGYTF
len: 16; v_gene: TRBV24-1; abundance: few; j_gene: TRBJ2-1; d_gene: TRBD1; CDR3nt: TGTGCCACCAGTGATTTGCTGGGGACAGGGGTCAATGAGCAGTTCTTC; CDR3aa: CATSDLLGTGVNEQFF